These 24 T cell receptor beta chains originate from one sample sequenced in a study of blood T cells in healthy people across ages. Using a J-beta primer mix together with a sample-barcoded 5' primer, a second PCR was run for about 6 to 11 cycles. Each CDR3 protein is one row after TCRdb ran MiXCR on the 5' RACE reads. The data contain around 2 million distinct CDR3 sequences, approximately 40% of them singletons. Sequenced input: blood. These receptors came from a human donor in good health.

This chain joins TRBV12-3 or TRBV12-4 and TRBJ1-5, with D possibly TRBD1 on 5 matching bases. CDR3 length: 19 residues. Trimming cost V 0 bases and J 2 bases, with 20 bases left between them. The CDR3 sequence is CASSLAPGGVGVGNQPQHF. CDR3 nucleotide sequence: TGTGCCAGCAGTTTAGCGCCCGGGGGGGTGGGAGTAGGCAATCAGCCCCAGCATTTT.

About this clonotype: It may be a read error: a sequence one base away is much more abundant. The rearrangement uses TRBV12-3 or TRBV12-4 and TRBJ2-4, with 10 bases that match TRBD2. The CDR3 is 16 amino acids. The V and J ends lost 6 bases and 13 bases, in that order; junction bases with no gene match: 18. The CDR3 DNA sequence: TGTGCCAGCAGACCTTCCCTAGCGGGGGTCAATAATGAGCAGTACTTC. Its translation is CASRPSLAGVNNEQYF.

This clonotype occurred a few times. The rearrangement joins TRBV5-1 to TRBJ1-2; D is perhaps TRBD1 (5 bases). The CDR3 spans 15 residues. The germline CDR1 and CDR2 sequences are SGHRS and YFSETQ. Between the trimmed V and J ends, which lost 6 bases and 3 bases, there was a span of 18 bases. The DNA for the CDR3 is TGCGCCAGCACCCCCTGGCAGGGAGGAGACTATGGCTACACCTTC. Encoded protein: CASTPWQGGDYGYTF.

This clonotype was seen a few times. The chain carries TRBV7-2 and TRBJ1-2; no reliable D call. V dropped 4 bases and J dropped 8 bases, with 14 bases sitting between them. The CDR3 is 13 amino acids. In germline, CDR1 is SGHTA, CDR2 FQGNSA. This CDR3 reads CASSSTEMGGYTF. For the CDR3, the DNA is TGTGCCAGCAGCTCCACAGAAATGGGAGGCTACACCTTC.

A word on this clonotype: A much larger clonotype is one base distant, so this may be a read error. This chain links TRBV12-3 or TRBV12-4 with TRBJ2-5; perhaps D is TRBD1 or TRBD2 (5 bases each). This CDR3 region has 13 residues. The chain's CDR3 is CASRRGRQETQCF. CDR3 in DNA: TGTGCCAGCAGACGGGGCCGGCAAGAGACCCAGTGCTTC.

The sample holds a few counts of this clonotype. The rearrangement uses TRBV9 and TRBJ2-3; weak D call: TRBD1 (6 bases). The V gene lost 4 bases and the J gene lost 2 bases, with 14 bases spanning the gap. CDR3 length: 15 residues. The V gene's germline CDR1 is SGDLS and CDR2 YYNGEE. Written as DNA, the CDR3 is TGTGCCAGCAGCTCAGGGGTCGTCCACACAGATACGCAGTATTTT. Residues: CASSSGVVHTDTQYF.

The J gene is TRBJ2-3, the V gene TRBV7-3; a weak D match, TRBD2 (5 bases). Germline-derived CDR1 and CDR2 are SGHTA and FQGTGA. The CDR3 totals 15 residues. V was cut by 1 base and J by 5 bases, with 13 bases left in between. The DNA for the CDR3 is TGTGCCAGCAGCTTAAGCGGACTGAGCGAAGATACGCAGTATTTT. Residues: CASSLSGLSEDTQYF. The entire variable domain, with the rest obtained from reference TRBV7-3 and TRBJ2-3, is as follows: GAGVSQTPSNKVTEKGKYVELRCDPISGHTALYWYRQSLGQGPEFLIYFQGTGAADDSGLPNDRFFAVRPEGSVSTLKIQRTERGDSAVYLCASSLSGLSEDTQYFGPGTRLTVL.

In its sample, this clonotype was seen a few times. CDR3 DNA sequence: TGTGCCACCACCCCAAGTGGGGGGAGATCTTACAATGAGCAGTTCTTC. This translates into CATTPSGGRSYNEQFF. V gene TRBV24-1 combines with J gene TRBJ2-1, with D possibly being TRBD2 (6 bases). The CDR3 runs to 16 residues. Deletions cut 8 bases from V and 4 bases from J, with 20 bases between. The V gene's germline CDR1 is KGHDR and CDR2 SFDVKD.

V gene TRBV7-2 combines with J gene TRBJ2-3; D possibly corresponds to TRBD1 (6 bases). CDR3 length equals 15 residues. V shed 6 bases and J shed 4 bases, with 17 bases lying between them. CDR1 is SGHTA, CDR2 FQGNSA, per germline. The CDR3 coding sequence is TGTGCCAGCAGTATAAGGGGGATTTCCGCAGATACGCAGTATTTT. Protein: CASSIRGISADTQYF.

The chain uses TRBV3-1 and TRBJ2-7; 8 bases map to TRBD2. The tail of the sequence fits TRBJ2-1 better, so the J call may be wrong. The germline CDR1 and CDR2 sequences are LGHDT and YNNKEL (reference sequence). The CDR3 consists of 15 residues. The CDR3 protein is CASSITSGRSYEQFF. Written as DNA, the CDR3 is TGTGCCAGCTCAATAACTAGCGGTCGCTCCTACGAGCAGTTCTTC.

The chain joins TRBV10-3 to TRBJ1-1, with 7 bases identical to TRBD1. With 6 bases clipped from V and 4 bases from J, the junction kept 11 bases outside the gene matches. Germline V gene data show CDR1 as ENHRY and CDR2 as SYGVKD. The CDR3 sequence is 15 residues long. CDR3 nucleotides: TGTGCCATCAGCAAGGGACAGAGTCTATTCACTGAAGCTTTCTTT. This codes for CAISKGQSLFTEAFF.

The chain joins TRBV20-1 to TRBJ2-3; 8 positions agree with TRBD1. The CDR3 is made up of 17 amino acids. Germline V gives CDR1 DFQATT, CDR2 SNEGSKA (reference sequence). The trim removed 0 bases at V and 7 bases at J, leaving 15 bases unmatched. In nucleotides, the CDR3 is TGCAGTGCTAGAGAGGCAGGGGGCGCAGAAGGTCTAAATACGCAGTATTTT. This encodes CSAREAGGAEGLNTQYF.

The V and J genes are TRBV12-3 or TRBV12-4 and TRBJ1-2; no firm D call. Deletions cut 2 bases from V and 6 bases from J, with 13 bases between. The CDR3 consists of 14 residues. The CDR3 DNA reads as TGTGCCAGCAGTTTACGTCCACAATCCCATGGCTACACCTTC. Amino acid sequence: CASSLRPQSHGYTF.

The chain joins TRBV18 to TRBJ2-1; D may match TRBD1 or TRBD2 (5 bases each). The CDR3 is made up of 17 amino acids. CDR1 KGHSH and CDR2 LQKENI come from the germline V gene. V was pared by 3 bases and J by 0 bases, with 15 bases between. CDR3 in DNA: TGTGCCAGCTCACCCCCAGACAGACTATTCTCCTACAATGAGCAGTTCTTC. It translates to CASSPPDRLFSYNEQFF.

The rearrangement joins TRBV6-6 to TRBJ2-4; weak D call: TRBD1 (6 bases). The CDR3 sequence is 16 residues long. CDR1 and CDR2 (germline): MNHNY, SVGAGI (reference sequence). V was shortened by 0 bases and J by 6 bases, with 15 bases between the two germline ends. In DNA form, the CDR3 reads TGTGCCAGCAGTTACTCGAGACAGGCTGGGAGAAACATTCAGTACTTC. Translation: CASSYSRQAGRNIQYF.

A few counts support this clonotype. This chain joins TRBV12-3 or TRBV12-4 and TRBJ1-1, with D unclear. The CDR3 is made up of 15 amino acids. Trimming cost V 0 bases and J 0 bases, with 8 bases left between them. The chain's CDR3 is CASSLAGQLNTEAFF. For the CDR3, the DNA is TGTGCCAGCAGTTTAGCGGGCCAGTTGAACACTGAAGCTTTCTTT.

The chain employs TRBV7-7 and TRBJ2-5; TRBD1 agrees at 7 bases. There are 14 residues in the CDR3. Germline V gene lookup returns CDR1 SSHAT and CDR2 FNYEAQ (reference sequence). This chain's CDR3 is CAAALDRHQETQYF. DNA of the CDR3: TGTGCTGCTGCTTTGGACAGGCACCAAGAGACCCAGTACTTC. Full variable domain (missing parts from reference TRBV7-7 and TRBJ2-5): GAGVSQSPRYKVTKRGQDVTLRCDPISSHATLYWYQQALGQGPEFLTYFNYEAQPDKSGLPSDRFSAERPEGSISTLTIQRTEQRDSAMYRCAAALDRHQETQYFGPGTRLLVL.

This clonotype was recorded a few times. The CDR3 here is CASSPQPSDRAYGYTF. The DNA for the CDR3 is TGCGCCAGCAGCCCCCAACCCTCGGACAGGGCCTATGGCTACACCTTC. This chain joins TRBV4-3 and TRBJ1-2, with 8 bases lining up with TRBD1. The CDR3 has 16 residues. J was trimmed by 4 bases and V by 4 bases; bases with no gene match: 11. Germline V gene data show CDR1 as LGHNA and CDR2 as YSLEER.

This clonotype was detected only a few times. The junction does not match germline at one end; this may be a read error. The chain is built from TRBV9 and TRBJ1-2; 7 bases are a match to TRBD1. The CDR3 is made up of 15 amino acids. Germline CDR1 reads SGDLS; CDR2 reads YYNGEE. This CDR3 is CVSSVVETGIYGYTF. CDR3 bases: TGTGTCAGCAGCGTAGTTGAGACAGGGATCTATGGCTACACCTTC.

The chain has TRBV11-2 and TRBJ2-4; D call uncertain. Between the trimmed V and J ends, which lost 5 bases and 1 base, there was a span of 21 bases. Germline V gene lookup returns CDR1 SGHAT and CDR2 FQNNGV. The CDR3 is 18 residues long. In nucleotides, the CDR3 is TGTGCCAGCAGCATTCACGGCCAGTTGACCCGCGCCAAAAACATTCAGTACTTC. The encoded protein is CASSIHGQLTRAKNIQYF.

CDR3 DNA sequence: TGCGCCAGCAGCCAAGAGGGTTGGTTGGCGGAAAAACTGTTTTTT. Translation: CASSQEGWLAEKLFF. The V and J genes are TRBV4-3 and TRBJ1-4; D call uncertain. CDR1 LGHNA and CDR2 YSLEER come from the germline V gene. There are 15 residues in the CDR3. Trimming pared 0 bases from V and 8 bases from J, leaving 13 bases between.

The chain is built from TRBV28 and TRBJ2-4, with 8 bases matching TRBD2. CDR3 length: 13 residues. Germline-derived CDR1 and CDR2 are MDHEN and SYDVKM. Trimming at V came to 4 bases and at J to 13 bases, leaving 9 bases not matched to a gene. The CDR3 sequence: CASSWGLVGAQYF. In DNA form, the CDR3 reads TGTGCCAGCAGTTGGGGACTAGTAGGCGCGCAGTACTTC.

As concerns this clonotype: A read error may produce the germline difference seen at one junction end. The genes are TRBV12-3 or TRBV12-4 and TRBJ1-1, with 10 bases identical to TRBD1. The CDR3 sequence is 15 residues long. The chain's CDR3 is CVSRPTGTGVTEAFF. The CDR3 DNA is TGTGTCAGCAGGCCAACAGGGACAGGGGTTACTGAAGCTTTCTTT.

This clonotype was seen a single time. CDR3 DNA: TGTGCCAGCAGCCCCCCGGCGATCGGGACCCAGTACTTC. Translation gives CASSPPAIGTQYF. This sequence joins TRBV12-3 or TRBV12-4 and TRBJ2-7; no firm D call. The J call may be mistaken, given a closer DNA end match to TRBJ2-5. This CDR3 has 13 residues.